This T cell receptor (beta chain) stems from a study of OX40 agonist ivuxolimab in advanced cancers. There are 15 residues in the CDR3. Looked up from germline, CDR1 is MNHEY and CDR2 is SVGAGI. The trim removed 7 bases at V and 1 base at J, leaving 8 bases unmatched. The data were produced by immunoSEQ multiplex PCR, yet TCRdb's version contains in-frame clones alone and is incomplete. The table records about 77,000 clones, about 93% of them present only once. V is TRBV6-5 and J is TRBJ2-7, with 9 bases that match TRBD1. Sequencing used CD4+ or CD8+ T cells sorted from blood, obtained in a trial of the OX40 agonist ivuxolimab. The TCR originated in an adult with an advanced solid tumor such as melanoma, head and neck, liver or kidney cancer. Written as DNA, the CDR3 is TGTGCCAGCACCCACCGGGACAGGGCGTCCTACGAGCAGTACTTC. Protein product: CASTHRDRASYEQYF.